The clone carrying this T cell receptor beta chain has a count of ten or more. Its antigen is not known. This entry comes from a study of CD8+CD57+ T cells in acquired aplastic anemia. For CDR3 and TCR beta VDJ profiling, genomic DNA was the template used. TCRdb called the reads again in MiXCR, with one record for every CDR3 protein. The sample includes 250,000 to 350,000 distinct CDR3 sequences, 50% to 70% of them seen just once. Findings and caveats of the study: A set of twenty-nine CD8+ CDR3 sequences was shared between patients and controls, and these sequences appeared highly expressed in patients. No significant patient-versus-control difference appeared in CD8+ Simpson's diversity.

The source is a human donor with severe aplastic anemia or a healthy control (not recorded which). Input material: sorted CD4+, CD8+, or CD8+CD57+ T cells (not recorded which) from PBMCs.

CDR3 sequence: CASSLTSGGARQFF. In DNA form, the CDR3 reads TGTGCCAGCAGCTTAACTAGCGGGGGGGCACGGCAGTTCTTC. This chain links TRBV7-2 with TRBJ2-1, with 13 positions matching TRBD2. The CDR3 runs to 14 residues. The V and J ends lost 2 bases and 12 bases, in that order; junction bases with no gene match: 4. CDR1 is SGHTA, CDR2 FQGNSA, per germline.